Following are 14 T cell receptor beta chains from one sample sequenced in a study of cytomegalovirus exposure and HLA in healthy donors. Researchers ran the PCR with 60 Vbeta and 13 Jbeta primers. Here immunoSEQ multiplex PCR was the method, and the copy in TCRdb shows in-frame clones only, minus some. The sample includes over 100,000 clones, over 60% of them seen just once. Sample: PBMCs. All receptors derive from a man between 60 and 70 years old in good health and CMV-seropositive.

The CDR3 DNA reads as TGCGCCAGCAGCCCTTATACGGGACTAGCGGGCACAGATACGCAGTATTTT. Translation: CASSPYTGLAGTDTQYF. The chain is built from TRBV5-1 and TRBJ2-3; 11 nucleotides align to TRBD2. This CDR3 has 17 residues. Germline values: CDR1 SGHRS, CDR2 YFSETQ. The V gene end was trimmed by 4 bases and the J gene end by 1 base; junction bases not matched to a gene: 8.

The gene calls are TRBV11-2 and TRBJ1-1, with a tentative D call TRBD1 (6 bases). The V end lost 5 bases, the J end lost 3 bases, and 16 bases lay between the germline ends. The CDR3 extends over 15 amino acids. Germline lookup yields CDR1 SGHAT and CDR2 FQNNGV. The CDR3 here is CASSPSRGGDTEAFF. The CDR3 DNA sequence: TGTGCCAGCAGCCCTTCCAGGGGAGGGGACACTGAAGCTTTCTTT.

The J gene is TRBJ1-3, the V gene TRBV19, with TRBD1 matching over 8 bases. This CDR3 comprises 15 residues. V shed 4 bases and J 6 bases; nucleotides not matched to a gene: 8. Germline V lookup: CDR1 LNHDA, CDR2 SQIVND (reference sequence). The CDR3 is CASSTSGTGVNTIYF. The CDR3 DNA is TGTGCCAGTAGTACCTCCGGGACAGGCGTAAACACCATATATTTT.

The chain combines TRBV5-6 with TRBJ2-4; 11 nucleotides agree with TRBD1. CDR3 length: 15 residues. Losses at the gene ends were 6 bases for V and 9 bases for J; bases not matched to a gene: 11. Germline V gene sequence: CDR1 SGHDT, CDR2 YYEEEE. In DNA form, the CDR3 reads TGTGCCAGCACCGTTGCGGGACAGGGGGATGGCATTCAGTACTTC. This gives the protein CASTVAGQGDGIQYF. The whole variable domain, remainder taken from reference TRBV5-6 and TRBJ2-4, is DAGVTQSPTHLIKTRGQQVTLRCSPKSGHDTVSWYQQALGQGPQFIFQYYEEEERQRGNFPDRFSGHQFPNYSSELNVNALLLGDSALYLCASTVAGQGDGIQYFGAGTRLSVL.

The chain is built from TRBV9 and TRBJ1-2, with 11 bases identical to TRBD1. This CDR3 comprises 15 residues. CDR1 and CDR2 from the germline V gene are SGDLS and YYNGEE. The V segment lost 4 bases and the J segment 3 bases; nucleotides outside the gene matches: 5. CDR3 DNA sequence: TGTGCCAGCAGCTCCCGGGACAGGGGGGACTATGGCTACACCTTC. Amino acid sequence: CASSSRDRGDYGYTF.

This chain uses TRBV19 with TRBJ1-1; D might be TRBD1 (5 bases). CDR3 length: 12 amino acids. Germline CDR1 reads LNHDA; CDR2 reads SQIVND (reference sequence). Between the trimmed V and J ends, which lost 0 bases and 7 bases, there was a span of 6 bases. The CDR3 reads CASSIETDEAFF. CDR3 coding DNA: TGTGCCAGTAGTATAGAGACAGATGAAGCTTTCTTT.

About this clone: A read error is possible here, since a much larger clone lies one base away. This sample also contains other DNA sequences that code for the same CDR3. CDR3 protein: CASSPRRGSGANVLTF. In DNA form, the CDR3 reads TGCGCCAGCAGCCCCCGAAGGGGCTCTGGGGCCAACGTCCTGACTTTC. This chain joins TRBV4-1 and TRBJ2-6, with D possibly being TRBD1 (5 bases). CDR3 length: 16 amino acids. The V gene's germline CDR1 is MGHRA and CDR2 YSYEKL. V lost 4 bases and J 0 bases, leaving 10 bases between the germline ends.

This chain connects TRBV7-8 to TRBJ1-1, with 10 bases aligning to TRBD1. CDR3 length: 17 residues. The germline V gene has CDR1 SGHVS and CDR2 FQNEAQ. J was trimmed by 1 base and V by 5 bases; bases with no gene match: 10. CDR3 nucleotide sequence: TGTGCCAGCAGCCGCATTCCCGGGACAGGGGCGAACACTGAAGCTTTCTTT. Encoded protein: CASSRIPGTGANTEAFF.

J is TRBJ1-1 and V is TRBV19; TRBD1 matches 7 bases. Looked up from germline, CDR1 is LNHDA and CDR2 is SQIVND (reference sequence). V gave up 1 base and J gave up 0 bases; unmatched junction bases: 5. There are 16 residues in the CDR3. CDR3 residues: CASSIGGTVLNTEAFF. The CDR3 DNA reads TGTGCCAGTAGTATAGGGGGGACAGTCTTGAACACTGAAGCTTTCTTT.

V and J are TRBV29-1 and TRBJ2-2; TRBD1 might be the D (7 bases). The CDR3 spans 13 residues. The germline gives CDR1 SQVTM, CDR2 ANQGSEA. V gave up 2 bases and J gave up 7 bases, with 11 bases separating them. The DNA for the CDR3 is TGCAGCGTTGAAAGACAGGGAGGCGGGGAGCTGTTTTTT. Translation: CSVERQGGGELFF.

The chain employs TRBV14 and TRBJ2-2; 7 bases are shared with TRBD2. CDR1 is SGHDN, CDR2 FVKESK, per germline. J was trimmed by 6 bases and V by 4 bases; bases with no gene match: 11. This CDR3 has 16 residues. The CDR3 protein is CASSLRLAGISGELFF. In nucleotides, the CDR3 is TGTGCCAGCAGCCTAAGACTAGCAGGAATCTCCGGGGAGCTGTTTTTT.

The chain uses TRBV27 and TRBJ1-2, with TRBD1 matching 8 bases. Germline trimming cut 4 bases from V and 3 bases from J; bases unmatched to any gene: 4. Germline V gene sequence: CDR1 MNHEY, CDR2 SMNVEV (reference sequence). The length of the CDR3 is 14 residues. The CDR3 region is CASSSMTGDYGYTF. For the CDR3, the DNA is TGTGCCAGCAGTTCGATGACAGGGGACTATGGCTACACCTTC.

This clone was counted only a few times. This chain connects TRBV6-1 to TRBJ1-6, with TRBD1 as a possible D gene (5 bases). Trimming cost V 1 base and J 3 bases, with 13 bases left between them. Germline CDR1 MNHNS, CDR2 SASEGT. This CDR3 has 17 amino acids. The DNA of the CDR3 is TGTGCCAGCAGTGAAGGGGGGGAGACAGACTATAATTCACCCCTCCACTTT. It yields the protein CASSEGGETDYNSPLHF.

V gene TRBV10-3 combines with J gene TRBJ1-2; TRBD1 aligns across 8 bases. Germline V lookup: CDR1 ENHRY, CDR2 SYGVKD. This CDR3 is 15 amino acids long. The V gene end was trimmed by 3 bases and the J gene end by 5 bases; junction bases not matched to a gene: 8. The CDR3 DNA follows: TGTGCCATCAGTGATGGCCCGGGACAGGCTTATGGCTACACCTTC. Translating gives CAISDGPGQAYGYTF.